A selection of T cell receptor beta chains follows, all from one sample in a study of shared clonotypes between healthy human individuals. Sequencing used immunoSEQ multiplex PCR; TCRdb keeps in-frame clones, though not all of them. The data show about 2.1 million clones, roughly 95% seen once. Input material: naive CD8+ T cells from PBMCs. The receptors were gathered from a man aged 18-30 years in good health. Some clones in this sample may be carry-over from other donors' samples. Both conserved end residues are part of each CDR3. A D gene is named only where the DNA matches it firmly. The listing skips clone size in some rows; elsewhere it reads once, few, many or a size class.

j_call | d_call | clone_size | v_call | cdr3_aa | cdr3_nt
TRBJ2-1 | . | once | TRBV7-7 | CASSLGLRHPEQFF | TGTGCCAGCAGCTTAGGACTCCGACACCCCGAGCAGTTCTTC
TRBJ1-2 | TRBD1 | . | TRBV6-5 | CASSYAGTGDGYTF | TGTGCCAGCAGTTACGCCGGGACAGGGGATGGCTACACCTTC
TRBJ2-7 | . | . | TRBV6-1 | CASHPSATVSYEQYF | TGTGCCAGCCACCCCAGTGCTACCGTCTCCTACGAGCAGTACTTC
TRBJ1-1 | . | few | TRBV5-1 | CASSWTDPNTEAFF | TGCGCCAGCAGTTGGACCGACCCGAACACTGAAGCTTTCTTT
TRBJ1-4 | TRBD1 | . | TRBV7-9 | CASSWTGTEYEKLFF | TGTGCCAGCAGCTGGACCGGGACAGAATATGAAAAACTGTTTTTT
TRBJ1-5 | TRBD1 | few | TRBV9 | CASSAGGQDNQPQHF | TGTGCCAGCAGCGCCGGGGGACAGGACAATCAGCCCCAGCATTTT
TRBJ2-7 | TRBD1 | . | TRBV11-2 | CASSSRDSSSYEQYF | TGTGCCAGCAGCTCCCGGGACAGCAGCTCCTACGAGCAGTACTTC
TRBJ1-2 | . | once | TRBV25-1 | CASQTGFGYTF | TGTGCCAGCCAAACAGGGTTTGGCTACACCTTC
TRBJ2-3 | . | once | TRBV7-3 | CASSAGTGDLSTDTQYF | TGTGCCAGCAGCGCAGGGACCGGGGATCTAAGCACAGATACGCAGTATTTT
TRBJ1-2 | . | . | TRBV15 | CATSRDRPSGYGYTF | TGTGCCACCAGCAGAGATCGCCCCTCGGGGTATGGCTACACCTTC
TRBJ1-1 | TRBD1 | once | TRBV7-9 | CASSFQTGQMNTEAFF | TGTGCCAGCAGCTTTCAAACGGGACAGATGAACACTGAAGCTTTCTTT
TRBJ1-1 | TRBD1 | once | TRBV7-9 | CASSQGQRNTEAFF | TGTGCCAGCAGCCAGGGACAGCGGAACACTGAAGCTTTCTTT
TRBJ1-1 | . | . | TRBV4-2 | CASSQGRGVTNTEAFF | TGTGCCAGCAGCCAAGGACGAGGGGTTACGAACACTGAAGCTTTCTTT
TRBJ2-2 | . | . | TRBV6-5 | CASSSTMVRWSGELFF | TGTGCCAGCAGTTCAACTATGGTGCGGTGGAGCGGGGAGCTGTTTTTT
TRBJ2-7 | . | . | TRBV19 | CASSGDNTWEQYF | TGTGCCAGTAGTGGCGATAACACGTGGGAGCAGTACTTC
TRBJ2-5 | TRBD1 | . | TRBV6-1 | CASSEGQGAAQYF | TGTGCCAGCAGTGAGGGACAGGGGGCCGCCCAGTACTTC
TRBJ2-1 | TRBD2 | . | TRBV10-3 | CAIRVGLAGVSDEQFF | TGTGCCATCAGGGTTGGACTAGCGGGAGTTAGCGATGAGCAGTTCTTC
TRBJ1-1 | . | . | TRBV11-3 | CASSLTRGATEAFF | TGTGCCAGCAGCCTTACCCGAGGGGCGACTGAAGCTTTCTTT
TRBJ1-5 | . | once | TRBV28 | CASSFIKNSNQPQHF | TGTGCCAGCAGTTTTATCAAGAATAGCAATCAGCCCCAGCATTTT
TRBJ2-5 | TRBD2 | . | TRBV7-2 | CASSYLAGEGETQYF | TGTGCCAGCAGCTACCTAGCGGGAGAAGGGGAGACCCAGTACTTC
TRBJ2-1 | TRBD2 | . | TRBV5-1 | CASSPTSGPYNEQFF | TGCGCCAGCAGCCCGACTAGCGGGCCGTACAATGAGCAGTTCTTC
TRBJ2-7 | . | . | TRBV27 | CASSPSFSDSISYEQYF | TGTGCCAGCAGTCCCTCATTCTCGGACAGTATCTCCTACGAGCAGTACTTC
TRBJ2-7 | . | . | TRBV29-1 | CSVELGSYEQYF | TGCAGCGTTGAATTGGGCAGCTACGAGCAGTACTTC
TRBJ1-1 | TRBD1 | . | TRBV2 | CASSEGQRNTEAFF | TGTGCCAGCAGTGAGGGACAGAGGAACACTGAAGCTTTCTTT
TRBJ2-7 | TRBD2 | . | TRBV6-1 | CASSEEGREFGYEQYF | TGTGCCAGCAGTGAAGAGGGGCGGGAGTTTGGCTACGAGCAGTACTTC
TRBJ1-4 | TRBD1 | . | TRBV15 | CATSRAREGAGEKLFF | TGTGCCACCAGCAGAGCCCGCGAGGGGGCAGGTGAAAAACTGTTTTTT
TRBJ2-7 | TRBD2 | . | TRBV4-1 | CASSPSRLASYEQYF | TGCGCCAGCAGCCCCTCCAGACTAGCCTCCTACGAGCAGTACTTC
TRBJ1-5 | . | . | TRBV27 | CASSFGRGQPQHF | TGTGCCAGCAGTTTCGGGAGGGGTCAGCCCCAGCATTTT
TRBJ2-7 | TRBD2 | . | TRBV7-6 | CASSSGLAGAYEQYF | TGTGCCAGCAGCTCCGGACTAGCGGGAGCCTACGAGCAGTACTTC
TRBJ2-3 | . | . | TRBV9 | CASSVGASGTTDTQYF | TGTGCCAGCAGCGTAGGGGCGTCGGGTACCACAGATACGCAGTATTTT
TRBJ2-7 | TRBD2 | . | TRBV5-1 | CASSLGTSGGTYEQYF | TGCGCCAGCAGCCTCGGGACTAGCGGGGGGACCTACGAGCAGTACTTC
TRBJ1-2 | TRBD1 | . | TRBV14 | CASSFGQGARYGYTF | TGTGCCAGCAGCTTCGGACAGGGGGCTCGATATGGCTACACCTTC
TRBJ2-4 | TRBD1 | . | TRBV28 | CASSPRKDRGGNIQYF | TGTGCCAGCAGTCCCCGGAAGGACAGGGGAGGAAACATTCAGTACTTC
TRBJ1-1 | TRBD1 | . | TRBV19 | CASSDRGLVAEAFF | TGTGCCAGTAGTGACAGGGGGCTCGTGGCTGAAGCTTTCTTT
TRBJ1-5 | . | . | TRBV27 | CASRDNSNQPQHF | TGTGCCTCCAGGGACAATAGCAATCAGCCCCAGCATTTT
TRBJ1-2 | TRBD1 | . | TRBV5-4 | CASSSRDRPNYGYTF | TGTGCCAGCAGCTCCCGGGACAGGCCTAACTATGGCTACACCTTC
TRBJ1-2 | . | once | TRBV28 | CASSPRQLPRANYGYTF | TGTGCCAGCAGCCCCCGCCAATTGCCCAGAGCTAACTATGGCTACACCTTC
TRBJ2-7 | . | . | TRBV5-1 | CASSYERTPSYEQYF | TGCGCCAGCAGCTACGAAAGGACGCCCTCCTACGAGCAGTACTTC
TRBJ1-1 | . | . | TRBV5-5 | CASSSLLNTEAFF | TGTGCCAGCAGCTCCCTACTGAACACTGAAGCTTTCTTT
TRBJ1-6 | TRBD1 | . | TRBV4-1 | CASSQKGTGGGSYNSPLHF | TGCGCCAGCAGCCAGAAGGGGACAGGGGGAGGGTCCTATAATTCACCCCTCCACTTT
TRBJ2-1 | . | . | TRBV7-9 | CASSTRRDQYNEQFF | TGTGCCAGCAGCACGCGCCGGGACCAGTACAATGAGCAGTTCTTC
TRBJ1-5 | . | . | TRBV9 | CASSAMGGQPQHF | TGTGCCAGCAGCGCCATGGGGGGGCAGCCCCAGCATTTT
TRBJ2-3 | . | . | TRBV7-2 | CAALGGPSYTQYF | TGTGCCGCCCTCGGAGGGCCGTCGTATACGCAGTATTTT
TRBJ2-7 | TRBD1 | once | TRBV5-5 | CASSQRQGAYEQYF | TGTGCCAGCAGCCAACGACAGGGGGCCTACGAGCAGTACTTC
TRBJ1-1 | . | . | TRBV5-8 | CASSPPGFRTEAFF | TGTGCCAGCAGCCCACCGGGATTTAGAACTGAAGCTTTCTTT
TRBJ2-7 | TRBD2 | . | TRBV29-1 | CSVTSGSTYEQYF | TGCAGCGTGACTAGCGGGAGTACCTACGAGCAGTACTTC
TRBJ2-7 | . | . | TRBV28 | CASSRTVYEQYF | TGTGCCAGCAGCCGGACCGTCTACGAGCAGTACTTC
TRBJ2-4 | . | . | TRBV27 | CASSRFNGAKNIQYF | TGTGCCAGCAGTCGTTTCAATGGGGCCAAAAACATTCAGTACTTC
TRBJ2-1 | . | . | TRBV27 | CASSSAGNNEQFF | TGTGCCAGCAGTTCAGCCGGGAACAATGAGCAGTTCTTC
TRBJ1-1 | . | . | TRBV7-8 | CASSFMVGGATEAFF | TGTGCCAGCAGCTTCATGGTCGGTGGTGCCACTGAAGCTTTCTTT